This TCR beta chain was sequenced during a study of T cell responses to AZD1222 COVID-19 vaccine. A note on this clone: Its target is unknown.

Study-wide results and limits: Regions 160-218 and 743-854 held dominance among vaccine-associated CD4 TCRs, which spanned spike.

This CDR3 is 18 amino acids long. The V segment lost 2 bases and the J segment 2 bases; nucleotides outside the gene matches: 10. Germline CDR1 and CDR2: WSHSY and SAAADI. TCRdb keeps only in-frame clones here, not all; method: immunoSEQ multiplex PCR. Seen here are about 140,000 clones, 92% observed once, and the top ten hold around 1.7%. The clonotype originates from an adult in good health. The chain links TRBV10-2 to TRBJ2-1, with 9 bases fitting TRBD2. The sequencing here drew on peripheral blood, taken on day 0 of AZD1222 vaccination. This CDR3 reads CASSESPSGVVTYNEQFF. The CDR3 DNA follows: TGCGCCAGCAGTGAGAGTCCTAGCGGGGTGGTCACCTACAATGAGCAGTTCTTC.